The sequence of this TCR beta chain was determined in a study of T cells in localized non-small cell lung cancer (dated by TCRdb to 2018 to 2021). With respect to the entire study: The study examined T cell repertoires in roughly 240 patients with early-stage NSCLC and compared tumors with uninvolved tumor-adjacent lungs. The cohort was made up of around 240 treatment-naive NSCLC patients whose localized lung tumors had been resected. Of the NSCLC patients, about 130 were male and 107 were female, and the mean age was approximately 66 years.

Overall results and qualifications from the work: Uninvolved tumor-adjacent lung showed the highest T cell clonality, higher than tumor, which suggests more focused antigenic responses in the uninvolved tumor-adjacent lung. Longer overall survival was associated with higher T cell density in blood, whereas shorter survival was associated with higher clonality in adjacent lung. Because the study design was exploratory, TCR variables were selected using unadjusted p-values without false-discovery rate correction. A median of about 61 of the top 100 tumor clones turned up in the paired uninvolved adjacent lung, and approximately 30 of those clones also ranked among the top 100 of that same adjacent lung. Because multi-region tumor sequencing was not performed, intratumor heterogeneity could not be ruled out.

The immunoSEQ Assay was used to sequence TCR beta CDR3 regions from DNA. The published analysis was carried out like this. To compute T cell density, TCR beta template counts were normalized to usable DNA, which was estimated by amplifying housekeeping genes. The preseqR package was used to estimate richness by extrapolating to 400,000 templates for PBMC samples and to 120,000 templates for tissue samples. Clonality was defined by subtracting Pielou's evenness from one. Tissue-enriched TCRs were identified through differential abundance testing performed on productive amino-acid clonotypes, with a minimum total count of 5 and an alpha of 0.1. The Jaccard Index and the Morisita Overlap Index were used to quantify repertoire overlap between compartments. GLIPH grouped TCR beta CDR3s together with public tetramer-defined viral CDR3s, and a viral motif had to include at least three viral sequences and also show V-gene enrichment. The clones in this table, taken by TCRdb from immuneACCESS, are in-frame only. Not every clone is retained; where verified, under half of the shortfall comes from an unresolved V gene, and the cause of the rest is unknown. D and trimming were read from the DNA, whereas the V and J calls and clone size are those reported in that table. The sample data list some 22,000 clones, and over 75% of these were observed just once. Around 6% of the sample is held by the ten biggest clonotypes.

At diagnosis, peripheral blood, uninvolved tumor-adjacent lung and tumor were collected and were preserved as a mix of fresh-frozen and FFPE material. Blood samples were analyzed as peripheral blood mononuclear cells for TCR repertoire profiling. In regard to this clone: Its recognized antigen is unknown. Per-base qualities were not stored, and no clone one base away is much larger.

Taken from cysteine to phenylalanine, the CDR3 has 12 residues. The retained sequence is limited to the CDR3, 36 bases, with the frame set at the first base. Reading the germline V gene (reference sequence) gives CDR1 SEHNR and CDR2 FQNEAQ. Trimming costs V 4 bases and J 6 bases, and their ends lie 8 bases apart. This TCR was recovered from a man aged 35-75 years with stage II lung adenocarcinoma. The sample consisted of PBMCs, taken before any cancer treatment. The V and J segments used are TRBV7-9 and TRBJ2-3, with no D gene named confidently. The DNA sequence is TGTGCCAGCAGCTCCATAGGGGATACGCAGTATTTT. It specifies CASSSIGDTQYF.